Listed below are T cell receptor beta chains from one sample, sequenced in a study of T cell responses to AZD1222 COVID-19 vaccine. TCRdb keeps only in-frame clones here, not all; method: immunoSEQ multiplex PCR. The table shows around 84,000 clones, with about 83% occurring only once. This material consisted of peripheral blood, taken on day 0 of AZD1222 vaccination. The receptors were sampled from an adult in good health. The CDR3 runs from the conserved cysteine through the conserved F or W. Fields, in order: clone size, D gene, V gene, J gene, CDR3 protein, CDR3 DNA. The D gene is left open where the match is weak. Size is omitted from some rows. Given values are once, few, many or a class for expanded clones.

>.|.|TRBV27|TRBJ1-2
CASSLQRGTYGYTF
TGTGCCAGCAGCTTACAAAGGGGCACCTATGGCTACACCTTC
>.|.|TRBV7-8|TRBJ1-1
CASSLFGVGNTRDTEAFF
TGTGCCAGCAGCTTGTTTGGGGTAGGCAATACTCGGGACACTGAAGCTTTCTTT
>.|.|TRBV18|TRBJ2-3
CASCPGTAFTDTQYF
TGTGCCAGCTGTCCCGGGACGGCTTTCACAGATACGCAGTATTTT
>.|.|TRBV9|TRBJ1-5
CASSAGQPHQPQHF
TGTGCCAGCAGCGCCGGCCAGCCCCATCAGCCCCAGCATTTT
>.|.|TRBV1|TRBJ2-2
CTSSQAGSFTGELFF
TGCACCAGCAGCCAAGCCGGGTCTTTCACCGGGGAGCTGTTTTTT
>.|.|TRBV28|TRBJ2-5
CASSLMPQETQYF
TGTGCCAGCAGTTTAATGCCGCAAGAGACCCAGTACTTC
>.|TRBD1|TRBV5-1|TRBJ1-4
CASSLGQGGEKLFF
TGCGCCAGCAGCTTGGGACAGGGGGGTGAAAAACTGTTTTTT
>once|.|TRBV9|TRBJ2-5
CASSVAGIWGQETQYF
TGTGCCAGCAGCGTAGCTGGCATCTGGGGCCAAGAGACCCAGTACTTC
>.|.|TRBV21-1|TRBJ2-7
CAIRTGRTYEQYF
TGTGCCATCCGGACAGGGAGAACCTACGAGCAGTACTTC
>.|TRBD2|TRBV5-5|TRBJ2-7
CASSPQGVLGTTEQYF
TGTGCCAGCAGCCCGCAAGGGGTTTTAGGGACTACCGAGCAGTACTTC
>.|.|TRBV9|TRBJ1-4
CASSVGPGAPGTNEKLFF
TGTGCCAGCAGCGTAGGGCCCGGGGCCCCGGGAACTAATGAAAAACTGTTTTTT
>.|.|TRBV7-2|TRBJ2-1
CASSSGGSSYNEQFF
TGTGCCAGCAGCTCTGGAGGAAGCTCCTACAATGAGCAGTTCTTC
>once|.|TRBV4-3|TRBJ1-4
CASSQETGDNEKLFF
TGCGCCAGCAGCCAGGAAACAGGAGACAATGAAAAACTGTTTTTT
>.|.|TRBV5-1|TRBJ2-6
CASSLGPGSGANVLTF
TGCGCCAGCAGCTTGGGTCCGGGTTCAGGGGCCAACGTCCTGACTTTC
>few|TRBD2|TRBV5-4|TRBJ2-3
CASRLAGGADTQYF
TGTGCCAGCAGGCTAGCGGGAGGTGCAGATACGCAGTATTTT
>.|TRBD2|TRBV5-1|TRBJ2-7
CASSTFTSGEQYF
TGCGCCAGCAGCACGTTTACTAGCGGCGAGCAGTACTTC
>.|TRBD1|TRBV5-1|TRBJ1-4
CASSLTGTGDEKLFF
TGCGCCAGCAGCCTGACCGGGACAGGCGACGAAAAACTGTTTTTT
>.|.|TRBV5-5|TRBJ1-3
CASSLAGFSGNTIYF
TGTGCCAGCAGCTTGGCGGGATTCTCTGGAAACACCATATATTTT
>.|.|TRBV29-1|TRBJ2-3
CSVEGQGYTDTQYF
TGCAGCGTTGAGGGGCAGGGTTACACAGATACGCAGTATTTT
>once|.|TRBV29-1|TRBJ1-2
CSVEGVGYTF
TGCAGCGTTGAGGGGGTTGGCTACACCTTC
>.|.|TRBV5-8|TRBJ2-7
CASSPSEQYF
TGTGCCAGCAGCCCATCCGAGCAGTACTTC